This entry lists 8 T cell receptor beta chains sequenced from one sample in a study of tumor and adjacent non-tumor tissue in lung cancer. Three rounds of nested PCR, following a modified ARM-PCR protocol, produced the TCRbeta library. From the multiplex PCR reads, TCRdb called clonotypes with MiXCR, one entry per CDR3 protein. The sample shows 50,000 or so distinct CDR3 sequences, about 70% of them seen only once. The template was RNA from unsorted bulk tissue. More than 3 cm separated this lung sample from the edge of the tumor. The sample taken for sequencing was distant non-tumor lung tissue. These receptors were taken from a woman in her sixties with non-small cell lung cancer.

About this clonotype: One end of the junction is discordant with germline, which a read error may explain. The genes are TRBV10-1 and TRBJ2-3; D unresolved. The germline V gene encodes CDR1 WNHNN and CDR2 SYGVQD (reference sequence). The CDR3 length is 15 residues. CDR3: CAGSEEEQAADTQYF. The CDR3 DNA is TGCGCCGGCAGTGAAGAGGAACAAGCCGCGGATACGCAGTATTTT.

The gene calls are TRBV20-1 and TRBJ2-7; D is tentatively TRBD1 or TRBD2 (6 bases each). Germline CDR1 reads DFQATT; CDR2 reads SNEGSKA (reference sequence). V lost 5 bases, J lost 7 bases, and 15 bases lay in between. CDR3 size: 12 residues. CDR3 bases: TGCAGTGCTGACGGGGGCGTACTAGAGCAGTACTTC. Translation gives CSADGGVLEQYF.

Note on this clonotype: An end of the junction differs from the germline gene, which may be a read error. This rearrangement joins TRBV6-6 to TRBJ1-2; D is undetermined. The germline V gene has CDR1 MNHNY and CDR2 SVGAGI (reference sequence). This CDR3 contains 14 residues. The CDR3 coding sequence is TGTGCCAGTAGAACTCGGACGGCGAACTATGCCTACACCTTC. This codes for CASRTRTANYAYTF.

CDR3 in DNA: TGTGCCAGCGGCCTACGGGGAGCTCAACACACCGGGGAGCTGTTTTTT. The encoded protein is CASGLRGAQHTGELFF. V is TRBV6-2 or TRBV6-3 and J is TRBJ2-2; possible D gene TRBD2, 5 bases. The CDR3 is 16 residues long. With 8 bases removed from V and 3 bases from J, the gap between germline ends came to 19 bases. Germline CDR1 reads MNHEY; CDR2 reads SVGEGT.

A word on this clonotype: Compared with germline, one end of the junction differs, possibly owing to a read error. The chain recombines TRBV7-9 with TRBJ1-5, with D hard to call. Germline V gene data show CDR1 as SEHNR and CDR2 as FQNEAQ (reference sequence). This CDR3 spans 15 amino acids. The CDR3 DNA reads TGTGCCAACAGCTTAGGTCTGGGTAGCAATCAGCCCCAACATTTT. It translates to CANSLGLGSNQPQHF.

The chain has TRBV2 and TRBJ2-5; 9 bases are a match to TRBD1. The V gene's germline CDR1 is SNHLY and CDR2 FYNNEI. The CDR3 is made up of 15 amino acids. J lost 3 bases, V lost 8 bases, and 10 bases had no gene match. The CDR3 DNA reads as TGTGCCAGCGGCAATGGGGGACAGGGTAAAGAGACCCAGTACTTC. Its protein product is CASGNGGQGKETQYF.

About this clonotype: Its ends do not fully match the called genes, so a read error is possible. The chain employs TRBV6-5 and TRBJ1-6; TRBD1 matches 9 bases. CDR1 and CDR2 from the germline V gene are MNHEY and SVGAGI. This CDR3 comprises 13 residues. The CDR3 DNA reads TGTGCCAGCAGTTACCGTCGGGACAGGGACATTATATTT. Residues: CASSYRRDRDIIF.

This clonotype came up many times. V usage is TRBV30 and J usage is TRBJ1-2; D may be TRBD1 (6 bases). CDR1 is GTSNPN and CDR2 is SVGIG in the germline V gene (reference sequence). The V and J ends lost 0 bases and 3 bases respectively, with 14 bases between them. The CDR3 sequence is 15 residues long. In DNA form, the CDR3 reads TGTGCCTGGAGTGTACGGGGGGCGCTGGACTATGGCTACACCTTC. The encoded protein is CAWSVRGALDYGYTF.